These T cell receptor beta chains were read from a single sample in a study of control samples from healthy donors and cancer patients. The method was immunoSEQ multiplex PCR; TCRdb's version includes in-frame clones alone and lacks a portion of them. The sample has about 15,000 clones; about 90% are singletons. Sequencing used PBMCs. The receptors stem from a woman between 70 and 85 years old with colorectal cancer. Each CDR3 is given with its conserved first and last residue. The D gene is left open where the match is weak. For some rows the clone size is stated as once, few or many, or as a class when expanded; others skip it.

>TRBV6-5|NA|NA|TRBJ1-1
CASSSREFNTEAFF
TGTGCCAGCAGTTCTAGGGAGTTCAACACTGAAGCTTTCTTT
>TRBV7-3|few|TRBD1|TRBJ1-2
CASRVGGTVYGYTF
TGTGCCAGCAGGGTTGGGGGGACAGTGTATGGCTACACCTTC
>TRBV19|NA|TRBD1|TRBJ1-4
CASSSGQGVEKLFF
TGTGCCAGTAGCTCGGGACAGGGAGTGGAAAAACTGTTTTTT
>TRBV10-2|NA|TRBD1|TRBJ1-2
CASMRDSYGYTF
TGCGCCAGCATGCGGGACAGCTATGGCTACACCTTC
>TRBV29-1|NA|NA|TRBJ1-2
CSVESGNYGYTF
TGCAGCGTTGAATCAGGGAACTATGGCTACACCTTC
>TRBV19|NA|NA|TRBJ2-5
CASTWERGETQYF
TGTGCCAGTACTTGGGAGAGGGGAGAGACCCAGTACTTC
>TRBV28|NA|NA|TRBJ2-3
CASEGQGGTDTQYF
TGTGCATCGGAGGGTCAGGGGGGGACAGATACGCAGTATTTT
>TRBV27|NA|NA|TRBJ1-5
CASRTGEESQPQHF
TGTGCCAGCCGGACGGGGGAGGAAAGCCAGCCCCAGCATTTT
>TRBV5-4|NA|NA|TRBJ1-2
CASSLPGANYGYTF
TGTGCCAGCAGCTTACCGGGGGCTAACTATGGCTACACCTTC
>TRBV6-2/TRBV6-3|once|NA|TRBJ1-6
CASSYLGVDSPLHF
TGTGCCAGCAGTTACCTAGGGGTAGATTCACCCCTCCACTTT
>TRBV5-1|few|TRBD1|TRBJ2-5
CASSSGLTGGYETQYF
TGCGCCAGCAGCTCGGGCCTCACAGGGGGCTATGAGACCCAGTACTTC
>TRBV19|NA|NA|TRBJ1-1
CASSNSHLNTEAFF
TGTGCCAGTAGTAACAGCCACCTAAACACTGAAGCTTTCTTT
>TRBV27|NA|NA|TRBJ1-1
CASSAQGGEAFF
TGTGCCAGCAGCGCTCAGGGAGGTGAAGCTTTCTTT
>TRBV7-2|NA|NA|TRBJ1-6
CASSRDIFSPLHF
TGTGCCAGCAGCCGGGACATTTTTTCACCCCTCCACTTT
>TRBV27|NA|TRBD2|TRBJ2-4
CASSLSGGSAKNIQYF
TGTGCCAGCAGTTTATCCGGGGGGAGTGCCAAAAACATTCAGTACTTC
>TRBV7-3|NA|TRBD1|TRBJ2-7
CASSPGTGSYEQYF
TGTGCCAGCAGCCCCGGGACAGGGTCCTACGAGCAGTACTTC
>TRBV19|NA|NA|TRBJ2-5
CASSIGAKETQYF
TGTGCCAGTAGTATAGGGGCTAAAGAGACCCAGTACTTC
>TRBV12-3/TRBV12-4|NA|NA|TRBJ1-2
CASSTAAGYGYTF
TGTGCCAGCAGTACCGCAGCCGGGTATGGCTACACCTTC
>TRBV4-3|NA|NA|TRBJ2-7
CASSQDGSHAEQYF
TGCGCCAGCAGCCAAGACGGTTCCCATGCCGAGCAGTACTTC
>TRBV19|NA|NA|TRBJ2-1
CASSAYLARNEQFF
TGTGCCAGTAGTGCTTATTTAGCGAGAAATGAGCAGTTCTTC
>TRBV5-6|NA|NA|TRBJ2-5
CASSQGPAGRETQYF
TGTGCCAGCAGCCAGGGCCCGGCGGGGCGGGAGACCCAGTACTTC
>TRBV30|NA|NA|TRBJ2-2
CACRLQGADTGELFF
TGTGCCTGCCGATTACAGGGTGCGGACACCGGGGAGCTGTTTTTT
>TRBV7-2|NA|NA|TRBJ1-4
CASSLVHHEKLFF
TGTGCCAGCAGCTTAGTTCATCATGAAAAACTGTTTTTT
>TRBV5-1|NA|TRBD1|TRBJ2-6
CASSPGHSGQGADGANVLTF
TGCGCCAGCAGCCCCGGCCACTCGGGACAGGGGGCGGATGGGGCCAACGTCCTGACTTTC
>TRBV10-3|NA|TRBD2|TRBJ2-1
CAISFGLAGDHNEQFF
TGTGCCATCAGCTTTGGACTAGCGGGTGACCACAATGAGCAGTTCTTC
>TRBV5-4|NA|NA|TRBJ1-2
CASSSADYGYTF
TGTGCCAGCAGCTCGGCGGATTATGGCTACACCTTC
>TRBV5-6|NA|NA|TRBJ2-5
CASSFRGRETQYF
TGTGCCAGCAGCTTTCGGGGTCGGGAGACCCAGTACTTC
>TRBV3-1/TRBV3-2|few|NA|TRBJ2-7
CASSQVMGYF
TGTGCCAGCAGCCAAGTGATGGGGTACTTC
>TRBV3-1/TRBV3-2|NA|TRBD2|TRBJ2-3
CASSLLAGGDTQYF
TGTGCCAGCAGCCTTCTAGCGGGAGGAGATACGCAGTATTTT